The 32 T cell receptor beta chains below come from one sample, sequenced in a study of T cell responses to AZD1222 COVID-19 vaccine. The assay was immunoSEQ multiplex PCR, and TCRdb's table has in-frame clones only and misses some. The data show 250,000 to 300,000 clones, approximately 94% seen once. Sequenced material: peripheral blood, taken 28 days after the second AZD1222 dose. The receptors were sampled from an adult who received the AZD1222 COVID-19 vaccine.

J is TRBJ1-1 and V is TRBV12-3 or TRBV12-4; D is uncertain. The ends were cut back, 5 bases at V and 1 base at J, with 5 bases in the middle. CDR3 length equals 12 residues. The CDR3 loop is CASSPTNTEAFF. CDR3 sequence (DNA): TGTGCCAGCAGTCCTACGAACACTGAAGCTTTCTTT.

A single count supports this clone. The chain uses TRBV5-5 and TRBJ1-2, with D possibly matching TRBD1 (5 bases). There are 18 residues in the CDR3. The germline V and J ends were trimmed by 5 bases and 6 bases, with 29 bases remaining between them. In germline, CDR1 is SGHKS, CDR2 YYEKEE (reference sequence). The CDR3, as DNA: TGTGCCAGCAGTTCGGCAGTGGCAGGGAGTCTCTATTTGGATGGCTACACCTTC. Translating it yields CASSSAVAGSLYLDGYTF.

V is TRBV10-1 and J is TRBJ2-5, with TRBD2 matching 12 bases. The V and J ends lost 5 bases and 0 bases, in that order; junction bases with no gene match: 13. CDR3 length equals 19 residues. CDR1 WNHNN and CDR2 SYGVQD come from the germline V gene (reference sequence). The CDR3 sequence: CASSQRGGGLAGYQETQYF. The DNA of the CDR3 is TGCGCCAGCAGTCAACGAGGGGGGGGACTAGCGGGCTACCAAGAGACCCAGTACTTC.

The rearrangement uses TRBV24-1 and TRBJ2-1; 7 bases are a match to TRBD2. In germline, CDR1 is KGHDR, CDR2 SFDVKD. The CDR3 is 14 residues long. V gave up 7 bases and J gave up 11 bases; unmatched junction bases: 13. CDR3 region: CATRPSSKGGKQFF. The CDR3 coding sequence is TGTGCCACCAGACCCTCGTCAAAGGGAGGGAAGCAGTTCTTC.

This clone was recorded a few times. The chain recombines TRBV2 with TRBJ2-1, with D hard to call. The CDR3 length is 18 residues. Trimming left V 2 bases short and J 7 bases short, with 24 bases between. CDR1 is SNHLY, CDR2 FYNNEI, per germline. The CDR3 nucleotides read TGTGCCAGCAGTGAAAAGTGGCTGTACCAAAGCAGAGGAAATGAGCAGTTCTTC. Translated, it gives CASSEKWLYQSRGNEQFF.

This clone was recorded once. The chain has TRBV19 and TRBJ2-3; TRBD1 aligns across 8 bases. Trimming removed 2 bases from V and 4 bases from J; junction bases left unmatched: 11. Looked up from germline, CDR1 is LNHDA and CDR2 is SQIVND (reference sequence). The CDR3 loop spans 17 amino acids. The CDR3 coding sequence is TGTGCCAGTAGTATACCCGGTGGCGCAGGGGGCTCAGATACGCAGTATTTT. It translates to CASSIPGGAGGSDTQYF.

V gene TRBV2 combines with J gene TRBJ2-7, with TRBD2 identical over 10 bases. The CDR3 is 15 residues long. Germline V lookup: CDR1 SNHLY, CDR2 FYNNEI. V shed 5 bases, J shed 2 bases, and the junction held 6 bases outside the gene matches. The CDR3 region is CASSPRTSGTYEQYF. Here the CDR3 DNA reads TGTGCCAGCAGTCCGCGGACTAGCGGAACCTACGAGCAGTACTTC.

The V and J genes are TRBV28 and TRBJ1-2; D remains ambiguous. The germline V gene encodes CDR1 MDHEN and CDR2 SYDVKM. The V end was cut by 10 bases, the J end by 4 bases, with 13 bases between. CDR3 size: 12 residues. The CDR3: CATKRVVYGYTF. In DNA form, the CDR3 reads TGTGCCACGAAGCGGGTAGTCTATGGCTACACCTTC.

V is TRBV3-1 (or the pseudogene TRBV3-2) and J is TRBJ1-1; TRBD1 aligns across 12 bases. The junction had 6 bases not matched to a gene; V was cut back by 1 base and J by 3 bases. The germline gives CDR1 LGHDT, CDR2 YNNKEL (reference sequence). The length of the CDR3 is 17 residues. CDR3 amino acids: CASSQVPGQGAHTEAFF. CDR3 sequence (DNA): TGTGCCAGCAGCCAAGTCCCGGGACAGGGGGCGCACACTGAAGCTTTCTTT.

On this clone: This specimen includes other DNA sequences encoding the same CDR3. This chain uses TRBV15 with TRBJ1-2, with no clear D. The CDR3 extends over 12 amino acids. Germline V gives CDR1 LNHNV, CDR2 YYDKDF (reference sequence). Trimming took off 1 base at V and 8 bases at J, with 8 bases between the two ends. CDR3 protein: CATSRGDGGYTF. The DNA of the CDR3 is TGTGCCACCAGCAGAGGGGATGGGGGCTACACCTTC.

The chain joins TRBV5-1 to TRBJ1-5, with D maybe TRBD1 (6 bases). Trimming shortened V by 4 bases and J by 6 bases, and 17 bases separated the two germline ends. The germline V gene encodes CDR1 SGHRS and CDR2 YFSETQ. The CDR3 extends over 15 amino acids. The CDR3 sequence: CASSTAGGAGQPQHF. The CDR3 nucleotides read TGCGCCAGCAGCACCGCGGGGGGCGCTGGTCAGCCCCAGCATTTT.

This CDR3 reads CASREQENYGYTF. The CDR3 coding sequence is TGTGCCAGCAGAGAACAGGAGAACTATGGCTACACCTTC. V is TRBV12-3 or TRBV12-4 and J is TRBJ1-2; weak D call: TRBD1 (5 bases). With 6 bases removed from V and 2 bases from J, the gap between germline ends came to 10 bases. CDR3 length equals 13 residues.

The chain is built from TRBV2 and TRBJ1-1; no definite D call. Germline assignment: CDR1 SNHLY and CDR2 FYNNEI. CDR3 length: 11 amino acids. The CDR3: CASRANTEAFF. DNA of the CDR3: TGTGCTAGTCGAGCGAACACTGAAGCTTTCTTT.

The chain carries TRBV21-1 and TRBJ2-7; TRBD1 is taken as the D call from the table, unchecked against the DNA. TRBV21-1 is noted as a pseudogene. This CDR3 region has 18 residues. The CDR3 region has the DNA TGTGCCAGCAGCAAAACCCCCATGCTACAGAATAGCTCCTACGAGCAGTACTTC. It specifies CASSKTPMLQNSSYEQYF.

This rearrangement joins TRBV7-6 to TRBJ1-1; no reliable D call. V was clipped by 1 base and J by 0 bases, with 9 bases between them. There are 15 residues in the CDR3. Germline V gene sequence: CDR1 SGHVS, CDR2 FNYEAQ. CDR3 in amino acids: CASSLEVAMNTEAFF. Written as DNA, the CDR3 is TGTGCCAGCAGCTTAGAAGTAGCCATGAACACTGAAGCTTTCTTT. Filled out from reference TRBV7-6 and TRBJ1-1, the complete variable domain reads GAGVSQSPRYKVTKRGQDVALRCDPISGHVSLYWYRQALGQGPEFLTYFNYEAQQDKSGLPNDRFSAERPEGSISTLTIQRTEQRDSAMYRCASSLEVAMNTEAFFGQGTRLTVV.

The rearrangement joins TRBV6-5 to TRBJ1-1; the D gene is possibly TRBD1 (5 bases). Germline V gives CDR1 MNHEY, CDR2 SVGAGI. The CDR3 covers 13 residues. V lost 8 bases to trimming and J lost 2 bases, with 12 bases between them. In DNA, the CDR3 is TGTGCCAGCGCATGGGACCTCAACACTGAAGCTTTCTTT. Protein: CASAWDLNTEAFF.

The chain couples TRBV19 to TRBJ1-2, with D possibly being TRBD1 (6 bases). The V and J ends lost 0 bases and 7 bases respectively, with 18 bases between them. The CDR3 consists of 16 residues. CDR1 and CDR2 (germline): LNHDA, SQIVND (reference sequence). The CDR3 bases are TGTGCCAGTAGTATAGATAGGGGGGTAACCTTCCGTGGCTACACCTTC. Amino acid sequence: CASSIDRGVTFRGYTF.

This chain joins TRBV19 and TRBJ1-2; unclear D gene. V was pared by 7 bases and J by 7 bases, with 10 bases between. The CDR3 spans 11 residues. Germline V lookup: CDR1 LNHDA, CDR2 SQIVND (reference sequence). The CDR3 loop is CASKGGPGYTF. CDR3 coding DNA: TGTGCCAGTAAGGGAGGGCCTGGCTACACCTTC.

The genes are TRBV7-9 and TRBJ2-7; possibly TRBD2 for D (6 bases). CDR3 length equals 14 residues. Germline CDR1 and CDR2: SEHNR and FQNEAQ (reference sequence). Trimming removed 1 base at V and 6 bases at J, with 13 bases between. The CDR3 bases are TGTGCCAGCAGCTTAGAGGGACTGCTCTCCGAGCAGTACTTC. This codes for CASSLEGLLSEQYF.

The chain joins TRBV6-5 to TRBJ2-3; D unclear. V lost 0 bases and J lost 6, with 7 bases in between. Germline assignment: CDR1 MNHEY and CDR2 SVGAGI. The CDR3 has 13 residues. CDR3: CASSYSRRDTQYF. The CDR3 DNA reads TGTGCCAGCAGTTACTCCCGTCGGGATACGCAGTATTTT.

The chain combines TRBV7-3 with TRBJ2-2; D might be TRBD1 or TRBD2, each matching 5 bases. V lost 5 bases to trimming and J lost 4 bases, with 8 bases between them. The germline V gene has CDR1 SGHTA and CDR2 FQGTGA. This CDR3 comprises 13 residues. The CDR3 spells CASSPGGTGELFF. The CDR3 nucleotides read TGTGCCAGCAGCCCTGGGGGCACCGGGGAGCTGTTTTTT.

The CDR3 here is CASSPGVKTQYF. DNA for the CDR3: TGTGCCAGCAGCCCAGGAGTCAAGACCCAGTACTTC. The V and J genes are TRBV7-8 and TRBJ2-5; D not certain. From germline, CDR1 is SGHVS and CDR2 FQNEAQ. Between the trimmed V and J ends, which lost 5 bases and 6 bases, there was a span of 10 bases. This CDR3 comprises 12 residues.

As DNA, the CDR3 is TGTGCCAGCAGCTTATGGCAGGGCCCCTACGAGCAGTACTTC. It encodes CASSLWQGPYEQYF. V usage is TRBV5-5 and J usage is TRBJ2-7, with D possibly TRBD1 on 5 matching bases. Germline CDR1 reads SGHKS; CDR2 reads YYEKEE (reference sequence). The CDR3 covers 14 residues. The V end was cut by 2 bases, the J end by 2 bases, with 11 bases between.

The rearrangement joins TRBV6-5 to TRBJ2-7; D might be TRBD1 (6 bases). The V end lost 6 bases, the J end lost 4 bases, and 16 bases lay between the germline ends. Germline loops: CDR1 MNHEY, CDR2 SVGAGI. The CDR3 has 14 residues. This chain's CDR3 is CASSTDYREYEQYF. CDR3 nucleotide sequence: TGTGCCAGCAGCACAGACTACAGGGAATACGAGCAGTACTTC.

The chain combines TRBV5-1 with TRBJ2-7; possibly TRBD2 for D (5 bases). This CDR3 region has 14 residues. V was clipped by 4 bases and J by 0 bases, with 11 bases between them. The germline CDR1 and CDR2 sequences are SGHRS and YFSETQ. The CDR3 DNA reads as TGCGCCAGCAGCGGGTCGGGGAGCTCCTACGAGCAGTACTTC. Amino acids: CASSGSGSSYEQYF.

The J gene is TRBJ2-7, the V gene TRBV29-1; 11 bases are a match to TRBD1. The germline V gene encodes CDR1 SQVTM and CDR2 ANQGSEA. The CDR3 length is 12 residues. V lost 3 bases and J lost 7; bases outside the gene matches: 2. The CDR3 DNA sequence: TGCAGCGTTGAGGACAGGGGGCGTGAGCAGTACTTC. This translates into CSVEDRGREQYF.

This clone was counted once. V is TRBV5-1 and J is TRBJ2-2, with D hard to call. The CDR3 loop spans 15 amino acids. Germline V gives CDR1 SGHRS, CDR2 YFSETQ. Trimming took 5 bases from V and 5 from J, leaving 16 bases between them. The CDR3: CASSVQGPETGELFF. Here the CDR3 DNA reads TGCGCCAGCAGTGTCCAAGGCCCAGAAACCGGGGAGCTGTTTTTT.

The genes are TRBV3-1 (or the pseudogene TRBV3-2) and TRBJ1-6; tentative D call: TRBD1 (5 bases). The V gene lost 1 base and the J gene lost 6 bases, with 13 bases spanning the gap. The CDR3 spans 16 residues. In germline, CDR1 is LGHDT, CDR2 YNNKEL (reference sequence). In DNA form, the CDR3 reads TGTGCCAGCAGCCAAGCCGACAGTGCTCCTAATTCACCCCTCCACTTT. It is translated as CASSQADSAPNSPLHF.

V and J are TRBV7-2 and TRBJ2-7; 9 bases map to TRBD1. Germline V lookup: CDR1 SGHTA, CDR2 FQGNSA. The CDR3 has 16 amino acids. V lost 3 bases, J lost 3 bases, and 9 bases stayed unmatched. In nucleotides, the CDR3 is TGTGCCAGCAGCTTCCCACTTAGGGACAGGGACTACGAGCAGTACTTC. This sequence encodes CASSFPLRDRDYEQYF.

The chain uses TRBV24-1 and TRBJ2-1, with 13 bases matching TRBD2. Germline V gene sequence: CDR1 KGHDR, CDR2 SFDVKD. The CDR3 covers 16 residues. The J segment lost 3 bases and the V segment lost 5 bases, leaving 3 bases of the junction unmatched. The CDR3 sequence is CATSGRTSGGYNEQFF. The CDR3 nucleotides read TGTGCCACCAGTGGCCGGACTAGCGGGGGCTACAATGAGCAGTTCTTC.

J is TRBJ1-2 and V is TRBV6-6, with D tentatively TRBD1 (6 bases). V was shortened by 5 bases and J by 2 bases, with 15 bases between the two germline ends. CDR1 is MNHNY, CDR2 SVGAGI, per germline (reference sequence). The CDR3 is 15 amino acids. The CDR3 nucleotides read TGTGCCAGCAGTCTGGGGGCAGCCTCGAACTATGGCTACACCTTC. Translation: CASSLGAASNYGYTF.

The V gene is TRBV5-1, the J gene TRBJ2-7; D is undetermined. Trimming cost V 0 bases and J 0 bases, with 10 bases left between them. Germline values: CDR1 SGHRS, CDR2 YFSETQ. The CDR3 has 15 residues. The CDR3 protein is CASSLEGSSSYEQYF. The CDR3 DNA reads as TGCGCCAGCAGCTTGGAAGGGTCCAGCTCCTACGAGCAGTACTTC.